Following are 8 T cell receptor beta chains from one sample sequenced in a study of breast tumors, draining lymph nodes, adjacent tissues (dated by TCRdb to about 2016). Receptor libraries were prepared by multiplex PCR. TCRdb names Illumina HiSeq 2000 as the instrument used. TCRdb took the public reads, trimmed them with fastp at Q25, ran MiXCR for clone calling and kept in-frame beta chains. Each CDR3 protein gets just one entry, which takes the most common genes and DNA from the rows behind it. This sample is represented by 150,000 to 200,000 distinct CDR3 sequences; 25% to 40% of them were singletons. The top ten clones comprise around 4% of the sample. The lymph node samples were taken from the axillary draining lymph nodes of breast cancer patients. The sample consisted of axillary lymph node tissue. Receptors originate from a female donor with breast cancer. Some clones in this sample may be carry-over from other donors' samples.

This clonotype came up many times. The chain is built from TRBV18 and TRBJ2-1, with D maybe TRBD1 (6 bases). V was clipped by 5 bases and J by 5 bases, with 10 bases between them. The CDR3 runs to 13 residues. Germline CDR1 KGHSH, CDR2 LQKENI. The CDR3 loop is CASSSDSDNEQFF. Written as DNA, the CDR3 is TGTGCCAGCTCATCGGACAGCGACAATGAGCAGTTCTTC.

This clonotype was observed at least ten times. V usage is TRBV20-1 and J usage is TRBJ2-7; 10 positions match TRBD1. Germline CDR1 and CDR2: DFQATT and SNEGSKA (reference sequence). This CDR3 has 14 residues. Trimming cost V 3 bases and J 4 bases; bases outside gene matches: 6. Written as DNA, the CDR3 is TGCAGTGCTAGTCCCGGGACAGGGGCGTACGAGCAGTACTTC. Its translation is CSASPGTGAYEQYF.

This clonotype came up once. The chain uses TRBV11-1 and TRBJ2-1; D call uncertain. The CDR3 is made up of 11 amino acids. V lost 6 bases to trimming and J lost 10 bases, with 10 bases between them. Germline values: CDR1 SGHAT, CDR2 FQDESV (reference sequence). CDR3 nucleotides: TGTGCCAGCAGTCTCCGTACCGAGCAGTTCTTC. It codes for CASSLRTEQFF.

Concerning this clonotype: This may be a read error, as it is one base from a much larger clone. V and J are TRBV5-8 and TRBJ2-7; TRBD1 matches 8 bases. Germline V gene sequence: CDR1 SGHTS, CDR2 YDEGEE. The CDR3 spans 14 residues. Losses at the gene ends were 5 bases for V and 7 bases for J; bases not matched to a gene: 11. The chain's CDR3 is CASSWGQAVGEQYF. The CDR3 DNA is TGTGCCAGCAGTTGGGGACAGGCGGTAGGAGAGCAGTACTTC. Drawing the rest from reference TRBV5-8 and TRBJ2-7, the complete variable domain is EAGVTQSPTHLIKTRGQQATLRCSPISGHTSVYWYQQALGLGLQFLLWYDEGEERNRGNFPPRFSGRQFPNYSSELNVNALELEDSALYLCASSWGQAVGEQYFGPGTRLTVT.

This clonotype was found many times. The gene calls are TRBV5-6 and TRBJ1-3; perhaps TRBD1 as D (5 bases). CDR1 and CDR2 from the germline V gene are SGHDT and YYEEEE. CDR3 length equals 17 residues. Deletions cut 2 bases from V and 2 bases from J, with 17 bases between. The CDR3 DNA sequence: TGTGCCAGCAGCTTCAGTGGCAGGGTCTTGGCTGGAAACACCATATATTTT. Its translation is CASSFSGRVLAGNTIYF. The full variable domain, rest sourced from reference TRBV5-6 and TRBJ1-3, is DAGVTQSPTHLIKTRGQQVTLRCSPKSGHDTVSWYQQALGQGPQFIFQYYEEEERQRGNFPDRFSGHQFPNYSSELNVNALLLGDSALYLCASSFSGRVLAGNTIYFGEGSWLTVV.

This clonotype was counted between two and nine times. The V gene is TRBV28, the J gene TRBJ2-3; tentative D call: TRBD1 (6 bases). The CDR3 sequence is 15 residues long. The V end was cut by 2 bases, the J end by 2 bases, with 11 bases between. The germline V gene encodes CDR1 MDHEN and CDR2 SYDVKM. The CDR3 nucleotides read TGTGCCAGCAGTTTAGCAGACAGGTTCACAGATACGCAGTATTTT. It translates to CASSLADRFTDTQYF.

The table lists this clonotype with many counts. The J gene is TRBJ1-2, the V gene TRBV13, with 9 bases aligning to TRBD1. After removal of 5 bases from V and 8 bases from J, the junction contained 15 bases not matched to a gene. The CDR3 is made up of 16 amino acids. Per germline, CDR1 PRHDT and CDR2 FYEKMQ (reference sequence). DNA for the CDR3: TGTGCCAGCAGCCAGCGCGCGGGACAGGGACGATTCGGCTACACCTTC. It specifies CASSQRAGQGRFGYTF.

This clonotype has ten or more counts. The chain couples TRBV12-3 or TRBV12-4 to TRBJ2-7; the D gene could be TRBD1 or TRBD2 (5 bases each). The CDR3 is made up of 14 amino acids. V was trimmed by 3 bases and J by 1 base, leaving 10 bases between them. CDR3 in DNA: TGTGCCAGCAGTTTGAGGGACGGTTCCTACGAGCAGTACTTC. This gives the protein CASSLRDGSYEQYF.